This T cell receptor (beta chain) originates from a study of blood T cell repertoires in COVID-19. Here immunoSEQ multiplex PCR was the method, and the copy in TCRdb shows in-frame clones only, minus some. The sample consists of about 110,000 clones, roughly 91% of them appearing once. V shed 1 base, J shed 4 bases, and the junction held 4 bases outside the gene matches. This CDR3 spans 16 amino acids. Germline values: CDR1 SGHTA, CDR2 FQGNSA. The chain links TRBV7-2 to TRBJ2-1; 10 nucleotides agree with TRBD2. The source material was peripheral blood. This clonotype was obtained from a woman aged 50 to 65 with acute or convalescent COVID-19. The CDR3, as DNA: TGTGCCAGCAGCTTAGGGCTAGCGGGAGCTTACAATGAGCAGTTCTTC. Translation gives CASSLGLAGAYNEQFF. The full variable domain, its missing parts supplied by reference TRBV7-2 and TRBJ2-1, is GAGVSQSPSNKVTEKGKDVELRCDPISGHTALYWYRQSLGQGLEFLIYFQGNSAPDKSGLPSDRFSAERTGGSVSTLTIQRTQQEDSAVYLCASSLGLAGAYNEQFFGPGTRLTVL.